This T cell receptor beta chain was recovered during a study of OX40 agonist ivuxolimab in advanced cancers. The CDR3 runs to 15 residues. The germline gives CDR1 MDHEN, CDR2 SYDVKM. The trim removed 5 bases at V and 4 bases at J, leaving 5 bases unmatched. Profiling relied on immunoSEQ multiplex PCR, and the TCRdb table lists in-frame clones only, not all of them. The table has approximately 79,000 clones, around 86% seen once. The sample consisted of CD4+ or CD8+ T cells sorted from blood, taken in a trial of the OX40 agonist ivuxolimab. The receptor comes from an adult with an advanced solid tumor such as melanoma, head and neck, liver or kidney cancer. The chain employs TRBV28 and TRBJ1-5, with TRBD1 matching over 10 bases. In DNA form, the CDR3 reads TGTGCCAGCAGTGGGGACAGGGGTCGAAATCAGCCCCAGCATTTT. Its protein product is CASSGDRGRNQPQHF.